This T cell receptor (beta chain) derives from a study of post-analysis software for immune sequencing data. TCR beta libraries were prepared from cDNA with unique molecular identifiers. From around 0.96 to 9.9 million T cells, roughly 0.5 million cDNA molecules were obtained. TCRdb recomputed calls from the PCR reads with MiXCR, one row per CDR3 protein. The sample contains a few hundred thousand distinct CDR3 sequences, approximately 38% of which appear only once. The CDR3 is made up of 13 amino acids. CDR1 is MNHEY, CDR2 SMNVEV, per germline (reference sequence). V was cut by 6 bases and J by 8 bases, with 15 bases left in between. General study results and limits: By F measure, samples from a shared preparation batch strongly co-clustered. In patients, TRBV5-6, TRBV5-1 and TRBV20-1 belonged to five TRBV segments found more frequently than in controls. Diversity measured as normalized Chao1 was significantly lower in multiple sclerosis patients than in controls.

Worth noting for this clonotype: What it recognizes is unknown.

The clonotype comes from a girl aged 10 to 17 with multiple sclerosis. This chain uses TRBV27 with TRBJ2-3, with TRBD2 as a possible D gene (5 bases). Specimen: blood. CDR3 bases: TGTGCCAGCAGCCCACACCTCCGGGGTACGCAGTATTTT. It translates to CASSPHLRGTQYF.